The entry that follows covers one TCR beta chain sequence. The CDR3 runs 20 residues. Germline CDR1 and CDR2: SGHTA and FQGTGA. V was clipped by 1 base and J by 7 bases; unmatched bases: 19. In each case, RNA was isolated and then reverse transcribed into cDNA as the sequencing template. TCRdb's table, derived via immunoSEQ multiplex PCR, lists solely in-frame clones and lacks some. Of nearly 95,000 clones in the sample, over 70% were seen once. This sample was taken from a study of CD8+ T cells in alopecia areata. Treatment given: oral pan-JAK inhibitor, 5-10 mg twice daily. The source is a human donor with alopecia areata. This specimen was CD8+ T cells sorted from blood, taken at week 44, from a patient treated with tofacitinib. The chain employs TRBV7-3 and TRBJ2-3; 11 bases are a match to TRBD1. CDR3 sequence reads: CASSLRGFNPGQGVSNTQYF. For the CDR3, the DNA is TGTGCCAGCAGCTTAAGAGGGTTCAACCCGGGACAGGGGGTCTCGAATACGCAGTATTTT.